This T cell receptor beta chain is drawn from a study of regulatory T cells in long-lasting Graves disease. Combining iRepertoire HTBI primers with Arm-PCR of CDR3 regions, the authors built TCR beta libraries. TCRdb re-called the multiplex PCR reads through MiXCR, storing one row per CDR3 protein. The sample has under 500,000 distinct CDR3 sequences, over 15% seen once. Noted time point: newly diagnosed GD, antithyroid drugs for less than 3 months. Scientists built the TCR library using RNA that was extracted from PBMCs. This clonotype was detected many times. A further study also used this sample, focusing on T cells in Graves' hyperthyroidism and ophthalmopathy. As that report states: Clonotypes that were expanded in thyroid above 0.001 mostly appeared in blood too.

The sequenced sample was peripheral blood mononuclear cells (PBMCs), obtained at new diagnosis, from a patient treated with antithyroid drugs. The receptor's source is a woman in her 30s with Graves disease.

In DNA form, the CDR3 reads TGTGCCACCTCCCCGAGTAACAGGGGGCTAAAAAATGAGCAGTTCTTC. Amino acids: CATSPSNRGLKNEQFF. This chain uses TRBV24-1 with TRBJ2-1, with TRBD1 identical over 9 bases. V gave up 9 bases and J gave up 7 bases; unmatched junction bases: 15. Germline values: CDR1 KGHDR, CDR2 SFDVKD. This CDR3 has 16 amino acids.